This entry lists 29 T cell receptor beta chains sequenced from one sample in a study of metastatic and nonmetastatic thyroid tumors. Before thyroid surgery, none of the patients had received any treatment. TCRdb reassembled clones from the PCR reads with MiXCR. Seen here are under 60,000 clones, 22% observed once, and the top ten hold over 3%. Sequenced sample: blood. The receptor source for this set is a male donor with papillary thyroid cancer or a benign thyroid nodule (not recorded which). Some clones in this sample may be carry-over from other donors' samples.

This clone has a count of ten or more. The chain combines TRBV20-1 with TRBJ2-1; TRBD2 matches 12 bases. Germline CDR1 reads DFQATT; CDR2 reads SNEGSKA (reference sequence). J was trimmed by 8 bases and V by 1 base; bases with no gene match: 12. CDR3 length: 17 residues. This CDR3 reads CSARGILTSGRGYEQFF. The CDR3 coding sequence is TGCAGTGCTAGAGGAATCCTGACTAGCGGGAGAGGATATGAGCAGTTCTTC.

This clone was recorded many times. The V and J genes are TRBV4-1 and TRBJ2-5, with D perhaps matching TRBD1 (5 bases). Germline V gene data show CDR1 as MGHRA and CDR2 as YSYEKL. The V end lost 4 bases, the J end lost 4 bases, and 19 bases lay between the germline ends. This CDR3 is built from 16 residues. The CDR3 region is CASSLPPRGGGETQYF. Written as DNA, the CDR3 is TGCGCCAGCAGCCTCCCGCCAAGGGGTGGCGGAGAGACCCAGTACTTC.

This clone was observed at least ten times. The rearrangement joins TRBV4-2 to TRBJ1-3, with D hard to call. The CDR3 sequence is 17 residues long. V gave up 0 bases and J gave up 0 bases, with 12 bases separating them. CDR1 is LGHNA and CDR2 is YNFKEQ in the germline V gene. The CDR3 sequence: CASSQDPRQNSGNTIYF. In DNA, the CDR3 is TGTGCCAGCAGCCAAGATCCCCGTCAGAACTCTGGAAACACCATATATTTT.

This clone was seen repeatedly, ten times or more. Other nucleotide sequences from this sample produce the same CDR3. The CDR3 protein is CASSQDPGGRNSPLHF. CDR3 coding DNA: TGTGCCAGCAGCCAAGACCCGGGGGGTCGGAATTCACCCCTCCACTTT. The J gene is TRBJ1-6, the V gene TRBV3-1; perhaps TRBD1 as D (5 bases). Germline assignment: CDR1 LGHDT and CDR2 YNNKEL (reference sequence). This CDR3 contains 16 residues. V dropped 0 bases and J dropped 7 bases, with 13 bases sitting between them.

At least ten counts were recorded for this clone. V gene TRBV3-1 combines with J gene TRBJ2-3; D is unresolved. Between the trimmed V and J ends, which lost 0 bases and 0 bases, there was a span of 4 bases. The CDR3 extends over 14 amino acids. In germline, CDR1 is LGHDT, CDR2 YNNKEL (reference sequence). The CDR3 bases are TGTGCCAGCAGCCAAGATTACAGCACAGATACGCAGTATTTT. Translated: CASSQDYSTDTQYF.

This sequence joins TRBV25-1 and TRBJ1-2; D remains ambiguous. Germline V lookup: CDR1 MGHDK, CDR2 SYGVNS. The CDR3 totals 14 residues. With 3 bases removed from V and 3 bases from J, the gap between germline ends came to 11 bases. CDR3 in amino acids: CASSETRVDYGYTF. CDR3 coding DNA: TGTGCCAGCAGTGAGACGAGGGTAGACTATGGCTACACCTTC.

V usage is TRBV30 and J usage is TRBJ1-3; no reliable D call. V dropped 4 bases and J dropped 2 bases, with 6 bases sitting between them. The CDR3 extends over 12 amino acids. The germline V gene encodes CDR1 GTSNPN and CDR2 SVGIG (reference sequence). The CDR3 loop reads CAWKKTGNTIYF. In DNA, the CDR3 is TGTGCCTGGAAGAAGACTGGAAACACCATATATTTT.

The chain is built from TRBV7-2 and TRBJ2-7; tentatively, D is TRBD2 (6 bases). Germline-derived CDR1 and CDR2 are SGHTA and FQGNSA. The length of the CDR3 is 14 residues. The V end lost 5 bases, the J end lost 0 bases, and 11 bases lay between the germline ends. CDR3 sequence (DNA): TGTGCCAGCAGCCGGGACTTGAGCTCCTACGAGCAGTACTTC. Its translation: CASSRDLSSYEQYF.

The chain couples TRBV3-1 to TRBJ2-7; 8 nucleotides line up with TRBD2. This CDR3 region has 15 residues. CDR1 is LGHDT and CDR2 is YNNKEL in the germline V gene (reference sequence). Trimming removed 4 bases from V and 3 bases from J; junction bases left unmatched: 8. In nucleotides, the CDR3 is TGTGCCAGCAGCCCGACTAGCGCCTGTAACTACGAGCAGTACTTC. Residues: CASSPTSACNYEQYF.

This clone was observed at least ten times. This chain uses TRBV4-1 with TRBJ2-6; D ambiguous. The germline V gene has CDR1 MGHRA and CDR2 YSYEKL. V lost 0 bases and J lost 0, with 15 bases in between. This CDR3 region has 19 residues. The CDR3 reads CASSQDMARSASGANVLTF. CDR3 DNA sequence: TGCGCCAGCAGCCAAGATATGGCTCGATCCGCCTCTGGGGCCAACGTCCTGACTTTC.

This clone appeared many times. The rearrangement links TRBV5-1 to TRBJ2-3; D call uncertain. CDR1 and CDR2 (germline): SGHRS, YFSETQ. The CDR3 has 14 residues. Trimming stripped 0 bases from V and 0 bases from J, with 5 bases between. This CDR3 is CASSLEGSTDTQYF. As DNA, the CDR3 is TGCGCCAGCAGCTTGGAAGGTAGCACAGATACGCAGTATTTT.

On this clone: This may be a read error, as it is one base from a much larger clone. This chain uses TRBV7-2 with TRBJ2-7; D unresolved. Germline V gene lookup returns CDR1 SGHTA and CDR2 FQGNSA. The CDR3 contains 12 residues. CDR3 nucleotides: TGCGCCAGCAGCTTAACTGGTTACGAGCAGTACTTC. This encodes CASSLTGYEQYF.

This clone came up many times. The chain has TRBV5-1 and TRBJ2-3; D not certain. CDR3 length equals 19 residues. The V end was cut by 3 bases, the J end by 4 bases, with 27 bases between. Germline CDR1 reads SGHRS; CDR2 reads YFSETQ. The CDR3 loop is CASSSLGRSGTPGSDTQYF. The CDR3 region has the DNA TGCGCCAGCAGCTCCCTGGGCAGGTCTGGAACTCCCGGGTCAGATACGCAGTATTTT.

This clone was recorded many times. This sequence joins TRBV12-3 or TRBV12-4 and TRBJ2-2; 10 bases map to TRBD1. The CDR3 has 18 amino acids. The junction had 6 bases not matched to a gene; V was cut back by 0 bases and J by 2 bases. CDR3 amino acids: CASSLAFGTGVNTGELFF. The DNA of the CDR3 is TGTGCCAGCAGTTTAGCGTTTGGGACAGGGGTAAACACCGGGGAGCTGTTTTTT.

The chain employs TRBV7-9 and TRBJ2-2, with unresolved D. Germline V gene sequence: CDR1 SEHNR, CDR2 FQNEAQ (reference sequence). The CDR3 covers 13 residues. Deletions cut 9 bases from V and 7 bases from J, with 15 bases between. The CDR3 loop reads CARSARTGGELFF. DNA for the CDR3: TGTGCCAGGAGCGCTCGGACGGGCGGGGAGCTGTTTTTT.

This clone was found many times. CDR3 residues: CASSPRFNSYNEQFF. CDR3 in DNA: TGTGCCAGCAGCCCCAGGTTTAACTCCTACAATGAGCAGTTCTTC. The chain employs TRBV14 and TRBJ2-1; D is uncertain. Germline CDR1 SGHDN, CDR2 FVKESK. V was shortened by 4 bases and J by 0 bases, with 10 bases between the two germline ends. The length of the CDR3 is 15 residues. Filled out from reference TRBV14 and TRBJ2-1, the complete variable domain reads EAGVTQFPSHSVIEKGQTVTLRCDPISGHDNLYWYRRVMGKEIKFLLHFVKESKQDESGMPNNRFLAERTGGTYSTLKVQPAELEDSGVYFCASSPRFNSYNEQFFGPGTRLTVL.

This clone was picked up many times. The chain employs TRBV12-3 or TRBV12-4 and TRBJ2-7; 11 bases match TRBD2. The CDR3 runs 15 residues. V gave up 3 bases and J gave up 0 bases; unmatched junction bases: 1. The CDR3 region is CASSFSGRDSYEQYF. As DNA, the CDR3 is TGTGCCAGCAGTTTTAGCGGGAGGGACTCCTACGAGCAGTACTTC.

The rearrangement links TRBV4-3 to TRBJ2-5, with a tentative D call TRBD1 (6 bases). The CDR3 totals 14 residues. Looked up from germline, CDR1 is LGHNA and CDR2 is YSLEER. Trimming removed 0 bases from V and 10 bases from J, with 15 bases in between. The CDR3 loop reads CASSQDRFPGVQYF. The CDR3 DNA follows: TGCGCCAGCAGCCAAGATAGGTTCCCAGGGGTCCAGTACTTC.

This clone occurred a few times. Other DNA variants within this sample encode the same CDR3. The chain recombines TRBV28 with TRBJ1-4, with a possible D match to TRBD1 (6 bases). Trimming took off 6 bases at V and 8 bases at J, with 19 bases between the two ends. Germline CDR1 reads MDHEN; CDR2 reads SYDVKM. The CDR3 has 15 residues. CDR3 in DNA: TGTGCCAGCAGCCCAGCAGGGGCCCGTCGGGAAAAACTGTTTTTT. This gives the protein CASSPAGARREKLFF.

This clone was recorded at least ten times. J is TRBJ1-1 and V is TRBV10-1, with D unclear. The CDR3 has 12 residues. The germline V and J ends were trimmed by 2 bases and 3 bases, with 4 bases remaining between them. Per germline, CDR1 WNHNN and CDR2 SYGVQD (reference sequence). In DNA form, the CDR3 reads TGCGCCAGCAGTGAGAGGTACACTGAAGCTTTCTTT. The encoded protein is CASSERYTEAFF.

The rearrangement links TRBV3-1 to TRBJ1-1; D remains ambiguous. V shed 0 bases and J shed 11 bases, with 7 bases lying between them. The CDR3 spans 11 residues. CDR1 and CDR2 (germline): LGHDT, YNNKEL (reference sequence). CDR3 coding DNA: TGTGCCAGCAGCCAAGAGTATCGGGCTTTCTTT. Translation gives CASSQEYRAFF. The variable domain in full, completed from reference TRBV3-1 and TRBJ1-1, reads DTAVSQTPKYLVTQMGNDKSIKCEQNLGHDTMYWYKQDSKKFLKIMFSYNNKELIINETVPNRFSPKSPDKAHLNLHINSLELGDSAVYFCASSQEYRAFFGQGTRLTVV.

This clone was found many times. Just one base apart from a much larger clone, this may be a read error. CDR3 sequence (DNA): TGTGCCAGCAGTTCCGGGCTAGCCAAAAGCATTCAGTACTTC. Translating gives CASSSGLAKSIQYF. This chain joins TRBV27 and TRBJ2-4, with D possibly being TRBD2 (5 bases). The CDR3 has 14 residues. Germline V gene sequence: CDR1 MNHEY, CDR2 SMNVEV (reference sequence).

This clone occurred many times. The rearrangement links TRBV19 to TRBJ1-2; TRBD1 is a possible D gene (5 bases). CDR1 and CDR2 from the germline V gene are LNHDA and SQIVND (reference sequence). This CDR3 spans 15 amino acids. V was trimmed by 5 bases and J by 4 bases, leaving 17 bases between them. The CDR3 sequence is CASSWDGKNRYGYTF. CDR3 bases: TGTGCCAGTAGTTGGGACGGGAAAAATCGCTATGGCTACACCTTC.

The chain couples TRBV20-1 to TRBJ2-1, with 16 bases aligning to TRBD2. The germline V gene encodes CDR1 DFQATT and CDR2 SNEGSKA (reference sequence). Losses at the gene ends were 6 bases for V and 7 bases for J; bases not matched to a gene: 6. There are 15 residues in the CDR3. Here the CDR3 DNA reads TGCAGTGCACAGGGACTAGCGGGGGGGAAGAATGAGCAGTTCTTC. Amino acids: CSAQGLAGGKNEQFF.

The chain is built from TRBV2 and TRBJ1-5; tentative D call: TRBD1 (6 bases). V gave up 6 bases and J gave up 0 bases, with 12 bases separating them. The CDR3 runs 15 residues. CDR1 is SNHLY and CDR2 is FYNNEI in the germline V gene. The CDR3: CASREQGHSNQPQHF. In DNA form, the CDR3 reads TGTGCCAGCAGGGAACAGGGCCATAGCAATCAGCCCCAGCATTTT.

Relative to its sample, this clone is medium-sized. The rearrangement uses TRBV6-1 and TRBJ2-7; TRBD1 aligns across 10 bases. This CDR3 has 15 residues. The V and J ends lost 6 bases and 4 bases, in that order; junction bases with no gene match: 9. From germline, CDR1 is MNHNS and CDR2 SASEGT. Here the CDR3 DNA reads TGTGCCAGCAGGGACCGACAGGGGGCGGGGTACGAGCAGTACTTC. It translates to CASRDRQGAGYEQYF.

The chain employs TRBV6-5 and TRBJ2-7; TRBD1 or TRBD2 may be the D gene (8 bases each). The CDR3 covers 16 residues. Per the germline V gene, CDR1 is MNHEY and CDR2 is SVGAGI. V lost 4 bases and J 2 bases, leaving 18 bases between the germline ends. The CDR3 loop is CASSSGGATGAYEQYF. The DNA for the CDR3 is TGTGCCAGCAGTTCCGGGGGGGCGACAGGGGCCTACGAGCAGTACTTC.

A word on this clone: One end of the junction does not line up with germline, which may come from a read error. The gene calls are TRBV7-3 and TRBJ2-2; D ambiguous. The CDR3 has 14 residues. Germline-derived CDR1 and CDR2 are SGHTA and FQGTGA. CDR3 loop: CASSPLTNTGELFF. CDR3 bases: TGTGCCAGCAGCCCGCTGACGAACACCGGTGAGCTGTTTTTT.

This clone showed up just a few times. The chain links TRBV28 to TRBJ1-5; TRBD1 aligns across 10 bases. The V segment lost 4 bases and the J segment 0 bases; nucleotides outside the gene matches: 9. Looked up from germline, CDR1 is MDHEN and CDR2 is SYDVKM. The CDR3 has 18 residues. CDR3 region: CASSYGTGEVYSNQPQHF. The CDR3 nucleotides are TGTGCCAGCAGTTACGGGACAGGGGAGGTCTATAGCAATCAGCCCCAGCATTTT.